A single sample gave rise to the 8 T cell receptor beta chains below, sequenced in a study of cytotoxic CD8 clonotypes in ibrutinib-treated CLL. Assay used: immunoSEQ multiplex PCR; TCRdb lists only in-frame clones, some missing. The top ten hold approximately 15% of the sample, which has about 18,000 clones, around 81% seen once. The sequenced sample was PBMCs, obtained before ibrutinib treatment. The receptors originated from a human donor with chronic lymphocytic leukemia.

The chain uses TRBV5-6 and TRBJ2-3; TRBD1 aligns across 7 bases. V lost 2 bases, J lost 6 bases, and 3 bases stayed unmatched. The CDR3 length is 13 residues. Germline values: CDR1 SGHDT, CDR2 YYEEEE. CDR3 sequence: CASSLGGADTQYF. Here the CDR3 DNA reads TGTGCCAGCAGCTTAGGGGGCGCCGATACGCAGTATTTT.

The chain is built from TRBV7-6 and TRBJ2-1; D call uncertain. The CDR3 has 14 amino acids. V was pared by 2 bases and J by 11 bases, with 16 bases between. Germline-derived CDR1 and CDR2 are SGHVS and FNYEAQ. The CDR3 region has the DNA TGTGCCAGCAGCTTAAGCCCAGTGCAAGGAAAGCAGTTCTTC. As protein: CASSLSPVQGKQFF.

The V call is TRBV10-3, the J call TRBJ1-2; D possibly corresponds to TRBD1 (5 bases). The CDR3 contains 16 residues. The germline CDR1 and CDR2 sequences are ENHRY and SYGVKD. V was trimmed by 1 base and J by 3 bases, leaving 15 bases between them. In nucleotides, the CDR3 is TGTGCCATCAGTGAGTTGGGCAGGGCTGGTGACTATGGCTACACCTTC. Amino acid sequence: CAISELGRAGDYGYTF.

V gene TRBV9 combines with J gene TRBJ2-5, with 15 bases matching TRBD2. The J segment lost 5 bases and the V segment lost 3 bases, leaving 5 bases of the junction unmatched. Germline values: CDR1 SGDLS, CDR2 YYNGEE. This CDR3 spans 16 amino acids. The CDR3 is CASSEGLAGGWETQYF. The CDR3 nucleotides are TGTGCCAGCAGCGAAGGACTAGCGGGAGGGTGGGAGACCCAGTACTTC.

This chain links TRBV27 with TRBJ1-5; no definite D call. V lost 3 bases, J lost 0 bases, and 6 bases lay in between. CDR3 length equals 14 residues. The germline gives CDR1 MNHEY, CDR2 SMNVEV (reference sequence). The CDR3 bases are TGTGCCAGCAGTTTCGGTAATAGCAATCAGCCCCAGCATTTT. It encodes CASSFGNSNQPQHF.

The chain uses TRBV4-2 and TRBJ2-2, with TRBD2 identical over 7 bases. The germline V gene has CDR1 LGHNA and CDR2 YNFKEQ. This CDR3 is 15 amino acids long. The V and J ends lost 0 bases and 6 bases, in that order; junction bases with no gene match: 4. DNA for the CDR3: TGTGCCAGCAGCCAAGAAGGGGAGGGCCCCGGGGAGCTGTTTTTT. Translated, it gives CASSQEGEGPGELFF.

The V and J genes are TRBV29-1 and TRBJ1-1; TRBD1 is a possible D gene (5 bases). The CDR3 has 12 amino acids. The V end lost 6 bases, the J end lost 6 bases, and 14 bases lay between the germline ends. CDR1 is SQVTM and CDR2 is ANQGSEA in the germline V gene. The CDR3 reads CSVVRGGSEAFF. The DNA of the CDR3 is TGCAGCGTCGTCCGCGGGGGATCTGAAGCTTTCTTT.

The chain is built from TRBV15 and TRBJ1-4; maybe TRBD1 (5 bases). This CDR3 contains 15 residues. Germline V gives CDR1 LNHNV, CDR2 YYDKDF (reference sequence). V lost 0 bases and J lost 10, with 15 bases in between. CDR3 sequence reads: CATSRDGQGLGKLFF. CDR3 DNA sequence: TGTGCCACCAGCAGAGATGGGCAGGGTCTTGGAAAACTGTTTTTT.